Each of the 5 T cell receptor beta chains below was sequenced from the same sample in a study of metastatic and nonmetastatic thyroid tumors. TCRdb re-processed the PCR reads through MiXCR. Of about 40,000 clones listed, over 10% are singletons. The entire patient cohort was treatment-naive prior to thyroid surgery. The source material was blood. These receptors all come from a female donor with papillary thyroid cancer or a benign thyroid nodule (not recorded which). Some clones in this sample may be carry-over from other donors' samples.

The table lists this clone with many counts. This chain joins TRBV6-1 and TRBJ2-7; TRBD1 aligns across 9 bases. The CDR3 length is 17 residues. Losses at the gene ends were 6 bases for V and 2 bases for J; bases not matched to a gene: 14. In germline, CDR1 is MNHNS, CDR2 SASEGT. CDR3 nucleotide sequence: TGTGCCAGCAGCCCGGGGACAGGGAAAGGTCGCCCCTACGAGCAGTACTTC. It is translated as CASSPGTGKGRPYEQYF.

In DNA, the CDR3 is TGTGCCAGCATACCATACAGTGGCCCCTACGAGCAGTACTTC. Encoded protein: CASIPYSGPYEQYF. The rearrangement links TRBV28 to TRBJ2-7, with no clear D. The germline gives CDR1 MDHEN, CDR2 SYDVKM. With 7 bases removed from V and 2 bases from J, the gap between germline ends came to 15 bases. The CDR3 consists of 14 residues.

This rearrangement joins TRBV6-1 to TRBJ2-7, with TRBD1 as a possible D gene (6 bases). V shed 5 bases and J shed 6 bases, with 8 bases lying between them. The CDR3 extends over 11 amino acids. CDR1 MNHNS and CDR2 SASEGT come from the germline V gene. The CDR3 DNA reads TGTGCCAGCAGTACAGGGATCGAGCAGTACTTC. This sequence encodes CASSTGIEQYF.

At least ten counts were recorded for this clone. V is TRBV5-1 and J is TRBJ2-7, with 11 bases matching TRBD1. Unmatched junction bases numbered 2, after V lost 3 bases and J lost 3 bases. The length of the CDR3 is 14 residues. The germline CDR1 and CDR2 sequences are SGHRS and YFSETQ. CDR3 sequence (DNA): TGCGCCAGCAGCTGGGGACAGGGGGGCTACGAGCAGTACTTC. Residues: CASSWGQGGYEQYF.

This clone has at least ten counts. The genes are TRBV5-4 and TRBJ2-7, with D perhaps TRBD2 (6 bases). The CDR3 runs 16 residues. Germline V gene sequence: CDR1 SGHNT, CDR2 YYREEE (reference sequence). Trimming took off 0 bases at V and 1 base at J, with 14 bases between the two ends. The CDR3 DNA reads TGTGCCAGCAGCTTGGGGGTGGGAGGATATTCCTACGAGCAGTACTTC. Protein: CASSLGVGGYSYEQYF.